These 31 T cell receptor beta chains came from one sample sequenced in a study of cytomegalovirus exposure and HLA in healthy donors. The study ran its PCR with 60 Vbeta and 13 Jbeta primers. Profiled with immunoSEQ multiplex PCR; TCRdb holds only in-frame clones, not every one. The table shows roughly 160,000 clones, with about 80% occurring only once. Sequenced input: PBMCs. These receptors were taken from a man aged 30 to 39 in good health and CMV-seronegative.

This clone was seen only once. The chain combines TRBV10-3 with TRBJ2-3; unclear D gene. Looked up from germline, CDR1 is ENHRY and CDR2 is SYGVKD. V lost 11 bases and J 5 bases, leaving 20 bases between the germline ends. The CDR3 is 14 residues long. CDR3 region: CAAKTDTVRDTQYF. CDR3 DNA sequence: TGTGCCGCAAAAACCGACACCGTTAGAGATACGCAGTATTTT.

The chain uses TRBV27 and TRBJ1-4, with no clear D. V shed 2 bases and J shed 10 bases, with 17 bases lying between them. Germline V lookup: CDR1 MNHEY, CDR2 SMNVEV (reference sequence). CDR3 size: 15 residues. CDR3 nucleotide sequence: TGTGCCAGCAGTTTAAAACGGTCACCCGCTGGAAAACTGTTTTTT. It encodes CASSLKRSPAGKLFF.

The chain employs TRBV10-2 and TRBJ2-1, with D maybe TRBD2 (5 bases). The CDR3 spans 18 residues. Germline CDR1 reads WSHSY; CDR2 reads SAAADI. The V end was cut by 0 bases, the J end by 4 bases, with 19 bases between. In DNA form, the CDR3 reads TGCGCCAGCAGTGAGTCCTTGGACTCATTCACCTCTTACAATGAGCAGTTCTTC. As protein: CASSESLDSFTSYNEQFF.

CDR3 in amino acids: CASSLGLTNTEAFF. Written as DNA, the CDR3 is TGTGCCAGCAGCTTGGGACTGACGAACACTGAAGCTTTCTTT. V is TRBV5-4 and J is TRBJ1-1; D is undetermined. V lost 0 bases to trimming and J lost 1 base, with 7 bases between them. The CDR3 contains 14 residues. The germline CDR1 and CDR2 sequences are SGHNT and YYREEE (reference sequence).

This clone was counted a few times. The gene calls are TRBV11-2 and TRBJ2-2; 9 positions agree with TRBD1. Trimming cost V 8 bases and J 4 bases; bases outside gene matches: 8. The CDR3 is 15 amino acids. Germline values: CDR1 SGHAT, CDR2 FQNNGV. In DNA, the CDR3 is TGTGCCAGCGCCCCGGACAGGGGCGGCACCGGGGAGCTGTTTTTT. Translated: CASAPDRGGTGELFF.

This chain links TRBV9 with TRBJ1-6, with unresolved D. The CDR3 has 15 residues. V lost 1 base to trimming and J lost 4 bases, with 9 bases between them. Germline V CDR1 and CDR2: SGDLS, YYNGEE. As DNA, the CDR3 is TGTGCCAGCAGCGTATCGGTTCATTATAATTCACCCCTCCACTTT. It codes for CASSVSVHYNSPLHF.

This clone appeared a single time. The CDR3 reads CASSPPAGASGQTYEQYF. CDR3 coding DNA: TGTGCCAGCAGCCCACCGGCGGGCGCTAGCGGGCAAACCTACGAGCAGTACTTC. This chain joins TRBV7-9 and TRBJ2-7; 8 nucleotides align to TRBD2. From germline, CDR1 is SEHNR and CDR2 FQNEAQ (reference sequence). V lost 5 bases, J lost 2 bases, and 17 bases stayed unmatched. The CDR3 has 18 residues.

This chain joins TRBV28 and TRBJ1-3, with 10 bases aligning to TRBD1. Germline V gene data show CDR1 as MDHEN and CDR2 as SYDVKM. The junction had 6 bases not matched to a gene; V was cut back by 2 bases and J by 2 bases. This CDR3 is 17 amino acids long. CDR3 region: CASSLVGQGTAGNTIYF. The CDR3 DNA follows: TGTGCCAGCAGTTTAGTGGGACAGGGGACTGCTGGAAACACCATATATTTT.

V is TRBV6-5 and J is TRBJ1-6, with 7 bases identical to TRBD1. The CDR3 length is 15 residues. CDR1 is MNHEY and CDR2 is SVGAGI in the germline V gene. V lost 6 bases, J lost 5 bases, and 7 bases stayed unmatched. In nucleotides, the CDR3 is TGTGCCAGCAGGAGGGCGACAGGGAATAATTCACCCCTCCACTTT. Translation gives CASRRATGNNSPLHF.

This clone was recorded only once. V usage is TRBV19 and J usage is TRBJ2-1; 13 bases are shared with TRBD2. This CDR3 is built from 17 residues. V was pared by 7 bases and J by 0 bases, with 6 bases of the junction left unmatched. Germline assignment: CDR1 LNHDA and CDR2 SQIVND (reference sequence). The CDR3 bases are TGTGCCAGTATTGGACTAGCGGGAGTAAGCTCCTACAATGAGCAGTTCTTC. This encodes CASIGLAGVSSYNEQFF.

By share, this clone ranks as medium-sized. J is TRBJ2-3 and V is TRBV5-1; the match to TRBD2 covers 7 bases. With V trimmed by 3 bases and J by 0 bases, 7 bases remained unmatched. The CDR3 is made up of 16 amino acids. Germline values: CDR1 SGHRS, CDR2 YFSETQ. CDR3 loop: CASSWPSGVSTDTQYF. CDR3 in DNA: TGCGCCAGCAGCTGGCCTAGCGGAGTTAGCACAGATACGCAGTATTTT. Filled out from reference TRBV5-1 and TRBJ2-3, the complete variable domain reads KAGVTQTPRYLIKTRGQQVTLSCSPISGHRSVSWYQQTPGQGLQFLFEYFSETQRNKGNFPGRFSGRQFSNSRSEMNVSTLELGDSALYLCASSWPSGVSTDTQYFGPGTRLTVL.

Concerning this clone: Its ends do not fully match the called genes, so a read error is possible. The chain recombines TRBV7-7 with TRBJ2-5; 8 nucleotides align to TRBD2. This CDR3 has 14 amino acids. Germline-derived CDR1 and CDR2 are SSHAT and FNYEAQ (reference sequence). CDR3 amino acids: CASSLTGGRETQYF. DNA of the CDR3: TGTGCTAGCAGCTTAACGGGAGGGCGAGAGACCCAGTACTTC.

The chain links TRBV28 to TRBJ1-1, with D perhaps matching TRBD1 (5 bases). Germline loops: CDR1 MDHEN, CDR2 SYDVKM. The CDR3 runs 16 residues. V lost 5 bases and J 6 bases, leaving 22 bases between the germline ends. The CDR3 DNA sequence: TGTGCCAGCAGTACCCCCCCGGAGGGGTTAGGCGCTGAAGCTTTCTTT. Its translation: CASSTPPEGLGAEAFF.

The chain couples TRBV28 to TRBJ1-2; 7 nucleotides agree with TRBD1. V lost 6 bases and J lost 8; bases outside the gene matches: 9. The CDR3 is 13 amino acids. The germline V gene encodes CDR1 MDHEN and CDR2 SYDVKM. The CDR3 DNA is TGTGCCAGCAGCGAGCCCTGGACAGGCGGCTACACCTTC. As protein: CASSEPWTGGYTF.

The rearrangement uses TRBV6-5 and TRBJ1-4; a possible D gene is TRBD1 (5 bases). The CDR3 extends over 15 amino acids. CDR1 is MNHEY, CDR2 SVGAGI, per germline. The V gene lost 4 bases and the J gene lost 3 bases, with 12 bases spanning the gap. CDR3 amino acids: CASSLAWGANEKLFF. CDR3 nucleotide sequence: TGTGCCAGCAGTTTGGCGTGGGGGGCTAATGAAAAACTGTTTTTT.

The rearrangement joins TRBV11-1 to TRBJ2-1, with 8 bases matching TRBD2. With 4 bases clipped from V and 4 bases from J, the junction kept 6 bases outside the gene matches. Germline V lookup: CDR1 SGHAT, CDR2 FQDESV (reference sequence). The CDR3 sequence is 15 residues long. The CDR3 here is CASSSGTRPYNEQFF. In DNA, the CDR3 is TGTGCCAGCAGCTCCGGGACTAGACCATACAATGAGCAGTTCTTC.

This clone was seen only a few times. This sequence joins TRBV5-1 and TRBJ1-4; D not resolved. The V end was cut by 1 base, the J end by 6 bases, with 10 bases between. This CDR3 has 14 residues. Germline V lookup: CDR1 SGHRS, CDR2 YFSETQ. This chain's CDR3 is CASSLNSGDEKLFF. The CDR3 coding sequence is TGCGCCAGCAGCTTGAATTCCGGAGATGAAAAACTGTTTTTT.

Here the CDR3 reads CASSPKLAGQETQYF. Written as DNA, the CDR3 is TGTGCCAGCAGTCCTAAACTAGCGGGGCAAGAGACCCAGTACTTC. This rearrangement joins TRBV5-4 to TRBJ2-5, with 10 bases fitting TRBD2. Germline CDR1 and CDR2: SGHNT and YYREEE (reference sequence). Trimming at V came to 5 bases and at J to 2 bases, leaving 6 bases not matched to a gene. This CDR3 region has 15 residues.

The V call is TRBV5-1, the J call TRBJ2-5; maybe TRBD1 (6 bases). The V end was cut by 1 base, the J end by 5 bases, with 15 bases between. The CDR3 contains 15 residues. Germline CDR1 is SGHRS and CDR2 is YFSETQ. The CDR3 DNA follows: TGCGCCAGCAGCTTGACAACAGGGATCGGGGAGACCCAGTACTTC. Its translation: CASSLTTGIGETQYF. The entire variable domain, with the rest obtained from reference TRBV5-1 and TRBJ2-5, is as follows: KAGVTQTPRYLIKTRGQQVTLSCSPISGHRSVSWYQQTPGQGLQFLFEYFSETQRNKGNFPGRFSGRQFSNSRSEMNVSTLELGDSALYLCASSLTTGIGETQYFGPGTRLLVL.

This clone was seen just once. This chain connects TRBV9 to TRBJ2-3; maybe TRBD1 (6 bases). The CDR3 consists of 15 residues. Between the trimmed V and J ends, which lost 3 bases and 3 bases, there was a span of 14 bases. Germline loops: CDR1 SGDLS, CDR2 YYNGEE. The chain's CDR3 is CASSDRQDGTDTQYF. The CDR3 DNA sequence: TGTGCCAGCAGCGACAGACAGGATGGAACAGATACGCAGTATTTT.

This sequence joins TRBV18 and TRBJ2-3; D may be TRBD1 (5 bases). This CDR3 contains 15 residues. Per germline, CDR1 KGHSH and CDR2 LQKENI. V was shortened by 1 base and J by 3 bases, with 11 bases between the two germline ends. CDR3 sequence (DNA): TGTGCCAGCTCACCACTAAATCAGGGAACAGATACGCAGTATTTT. It encodes CASSPLNQGTDTQYF.

The chain has TRBV25-1 and TRBJ2-1; 10 bases are a match to TRBD2. Trimming removed 8 bases from V and 6 bases from J; junction bases left unmatched: 19. The CDR3 consists of 18 residues. Germline CDR1 and CDR2: MGHDK and SYGVNS. The CDR3 DNA sequence: TGTGCCAGCGGTCGGGGGAGCGGGGGGGTCCAGGGAATCAATGAGCAGTTCTTC. Translated: CASGRGSGGVQGINEQFF.

The gene calls are TRBV7-6 and TRBJ1-1, with 11 bases matching TRBD1. This CDR3 is 14 amino acids long. Germline V lookup: CDR1 SGHVS, CDR2 FNYEAQ. After removal of 5 bases from V and 4 bases from J, the junction contained 3 bases not matched to a gene. The CDR3 reads CASSPGTGGTEAFF. Written as DNA, the CDR3 is TGTGCCAGCAGCCCGGGGACAGGGGGCACTGAAGCTTTCTTT.

This sequence joins TRBV19 and TRBJ1-3, with a possible D match to TRBD1 (5 bases). The CDR3 spans 16 residues. Per germline, CDR1 LNHDA and CDR2 SQIVND (reference sequence). V was shortened by 9 bases and J by 4 bases, with 22 bases between the two germline ends. CDR3 DNA sequence: TGTGCCAGCGCCGTCGGGGGACTTACCTCGGGAAACACCATATATTTT. Residues: CASAVGGLTSGNTIYF.

The genes are TRBV28 and TRBJ1-6; TRBD1 might be the D (5 bases). Germline lookup yields CDR1 MDHEN and CDR2 SYDVKM. CDR3 length: 14 residues. Between the trimmed V and J ends, which lost 3 bases and 7 bases, there was a span of 10 bases. CDR3: CASSLGPDNSPLHF. The CDR3 DNA is TGTGCCAGCAGTTTGGGGCCGGACAATTCACCCCTCCACTTT. The full variable domain, with the rest looked up from reference TRBV28 and TRBJ1-6, is DVKVTQSSRYLVKRTGEKVFLECVQDMDHENMFWYRQDPGLGLRLIYFSYDVKMKEKGDIPEGYSVSREKKERFSLILESASTNQTSMYLCASSLGPDNSPLHFGNGTRLTVT.

The V gene is TRBV7-9, the J gene TRBJ2-2; 8 bases map to TRBD1. Germline lookup yields CDR1 SEHNR and CDR2 FQNEAQ (reference sequence). The CDR3 consists of 14 residues. J gave up 6 bases and V 5 bases, and 5 bases lay outside the gene matches. The CDR3 bases are TGTGCCAGCAGCCCAAGACAGGGGTCCGGGGAGCTGTTTTTT. Its translation is CASSPRQGSGELFF.

The V call is TRBV27, the J call TRBJ2-2; weak D call: TRBD2 (6 bases). The CDR3 totals 16 residues. V shed 0 bases and J shed 5 bases, with 13 bases lying between them. CDR1 is MNHEY, CDR2 SMNVEV, per germline (reference sequence). The DNA for the CDR3 is TGTGCCAGCAGTTTATCGTGGGCAGGGAGGACCGGGGAGCTGTTTTTT. It is translated as CASSLSWAGRTGELFF.

The gene calls are TRBV7-9 and TRBJ1-3; TRBD1 aligns across 7 bases. Germline CDR1 reads SEHNR; CDR2 reads FQNEAQ (reference sequence). The CDR3 runs to 15 residues. Trimming cost V 5 bases and J 0 bases; bases outside gene matches: 4. The CDR3 nucleotides read TGTGCCAGCAGCCCGGGACAGATCTCTGGAAACACCATATATTTT. It codes for CASSPGQISGNTIYF.

The J gene is TRBJ1-6, the V gene TRBV27; D unclear. The V end lost 7 bases, the J end lost 0 bases, and 10 bases lay between the germline ends. This CDR3 has 15 amino acids. Germline V CDR1 and CDR2: MNHEY, SMNVEV (reference sequence). CDR3 residues: CASKSGGSYNSPLHF. CDR3 DNA: TGTGCCAGCAAATCGGGAGGCTCCTATAATTCACCCCTCCACTTT.

The chain carries TRBV18 and TRBJ2-7; TRBD1 aligns across 8 bases. J was trimmed by 3 bases and V by 0 bases; bases with no gene match: 4. The CDR3 extends over 15 amino acids. Germline V CDR1 and CDR2: KGHSH, LQKENI. In nucleotides, the CDR3 is TGTGCCAGCTCACCACCGGGGACAGGAGGCTACGAGCAGTACTTC. Translation: CASSPPGTGGYEQYF.

This sequence joins TRBV28 and TRBJ2-1; 9 nucleotides line up with TRBD2. Per germline, CDR1 MDHEN and CDR2 SYDVKM. Germline trimming cut 7 bases from V and 8 bases from J; bases unmatched to any gene: 9. This CDR3 has 14 amino acids. CDR3 DNA: TGTGCCAGCACCCGGGGTAGCGGGAGCTATGAGCAGTTCTTC. Translated, it gives CASTRGSGSYEQFF.